The 10 T cell receptor beta chains given below trace back to one sample, sequenced in a study of T cell repertoires in ileal Crohn's disease. Libraries were prepared by immunoSEQ multiplex PCR; TCRdb keeps only in-frame clonotypes and omits some of them. In the table there are about 15,000 clones, just under 80% of which are singletons. What was sequenced was ileal tissue. Source of these receptors: an adult with Crohn's disease.

With respect to this clone: In the same sample, other DNA sequences code for this CDR3. This rearrangement joins TRBV5-1 to TRBJ1-2; no reliable D call. The CDR3 sequence is 12 residues long. Trimming stripped 0 bases from V and 8 bases from J, with 8 bases between. CDR1 is SGHRS, CDR2 YFSETQ, per germline. The CDR3 loop is CASSLDSNGYTF. DNA for the CDR3: TGCGCCAGCAGCTTGGACAGTAACGGCTACACCTTC.

V is TRBV6-5 and J is TRBJ1-2, with a possible D match to TRBD1 (5 bases). V was cut by 10 bases and J by 5 bases, with 14 bases left in between. The CDR3 runs 12 residues. Looked up from germline, CDR1 is MNHEY and CDR2 is SVGAGI. CDR3 sequence: CAIRGAPYGYTF. CDR3 sequence (DNA): TGTGCCATCAGAGGGGCGCCGTATGGCTACACCTTC.

The rearrangement joins TRBV16 to TRBJ2-7; TRBD1 is a possible D gene (6 bases). Germline CDR1 reads KGHSY; CDR2 reads FQNENV. With 4 bases removed from V and 0 bases from J, the gap between germline ends came to 10 bases. The CDR3 is 14 residues long. In nucleotides, the CDR3 is TGTGCCAGCAGCCTTCAGGGGAGCTCCTACGAGCAGTACTTC. It translates to CASSLQGSSYEQYF.

The rearrangement joins TRBV7-6 to TRBJ1-4; TRBD1 is a possible D gene (6 bases). CDR1 SGHVS and CDR2 FNYEAQ come from the germline V gene. This CDR3 spans 15 amino acids. With 5 bases removed from V and 0 bases from J, the gap between germline ends came to 10 bases. CDR3 in DNA: TGTGCCAGCAGCCCGAGGACAGCAACTAATGAAAAACTGTTTTTT. It specifies CASSPRTATNEKLFF. The full variable domain, with the rest looked up from reference TRBV7-6 and TRBJ1-4, is GAGVSQSPRYKVTKRGQDVALRCDPISGHVSLYWYRQALGQGPEFLTYFNYEAQQDKSGLPNDRFSAERPEGSISTLTIQRTEQRDSAMYRCASSPRTATNEKLFFGSGTQLSVL.

V gene TRBV2 combines with J gene TRBJ2-1; TRBD2 agrees at 12 bases. The CDR3 covers 17 residues. V shed 1 base, J shed 3 bases, and the junction held 4 bases outside the gene matches. Germline CDR1 is SNHLY and CDR2 is FYNNEI. The CDR3 sequence is CASSEDASGRVYNEQFF. CDR3 bases: TGTGCCAGCAGTGAAGATGCTAGCGGGAGGGTCTACAATGAGCAGTTCTTC.

V is TRBV7-6 and J is TRBJ2-1, with 7 bases identical to TRBD1. CDR3 length: 15 residues. Germline-derived CDR1 and CDR2 are SGHVS and FNYEAQ. Trimming cost V 2 bases and J 6 bases; bases outside gene matches: 7. As DNA, the CDR3 is TGTGCCAGCAGCTTATCCCCCACAGGGGCCAATGAGCAGTTCTTC. Its translation: CASSLSPTGANEQFF.

The chain joins TRBV14 to TRBJ2-5, with TRBD1 identical over 7 bases. Unmatched junction bases numbered 10, after V lost 4 bases and J lost 5 bases. The germline V gene encodes CDR1 SGHDN and CDR2 FVKESK. This CDR3 has 15 residues. CDR3 residues: CASSRRDRLSETQYF. The CDR3 nucleotides are TGTGCCAGCAGCCGTAGGGACAGACTATCGGAGACCCAGTACTTC. The variable domain in full, completed from reference TRBV14 and TRBJ2-5, reads EAGVTQFPSHSVIEKGQTVTLRCDPISGHDNLYWYRRVMGKEIKFLLHFVKESKQDESGMPNNRFLAERTGGTYSTLKVQPAELEDSGVYFCASSRRDRLSETQYFGPGTRLLVL.

The genes are TRBV12-1 and TRBJ2-1; TRBD2 is the table's D call, not checked against the DNA. TRBV12-1 is deemed a pseudogene. The CDR3 is 15 amino acids. The CDR3 region has the DNA TGTGCCAGCAGGCGCGGTAGTGCCGGAGACAATGAGCAGTTCTTC. Its translation is CASRRGSAGDNEQFF.

The CDR3 is CASSLVGATGLEQFF. The DNA for the CDR3 is TGCGCCAGCAGCTTGGTAGGGGCCACAGGTCTTGAGCAGTTCTTC. The rearrangement uses TRBV5-1 and TRBJ2-1; tentatively, D is TRBD1 (5 bases). The CDR3 has 15 amino acids. CDR1 SGHRS and CDR2 YFSETQ come from the germline V gene. V lost 0 bases, J lost 9 bases, and 16 bases lay in between.

This clone occurred once. This chain links TRBV7-2 with TRBJ2-3; 13 positions match TRBD2. V lost 8 bases and J lost 0; bases outside the gene matches: 2. The CDR3 has 15 amino acids. In germline, CDR1 is SGHTA, CDR2 FQGNSA. CDR3 in amino acids: CASQGLAGSTDTQYF. The CDR3 bases are TGTGCCAGCCAGGGACTAGCGGGGAGCACAGATACGCAGTATTTT.